This TCR beta chain was observed in a study of cytomegalovirus exposure and HLA in healthy donors. The PCR was carried out with 60 Vbeta primers and 13 Jbeta primers. Using immunoSEQ multiplex PCR, the repertoire was profiled, and TCRdb retains in-frame clones only, with some absent. The data contain 150,000 or so clones, around 78% of them singletons. Sequencing used PBMCs. This sequence originates from a man aged 35 to 55 in good health and CMV-seronegative.

CDR3 residues: CASSAGGKAFF. The CDR3 DNA sequence: TGTGCCAGCAGTGCGGGAGGGAAAGCTTTCTTT. The chain employs TRBV6-4 and TRBJ1-1; D not certain. Germline lookup yields CDR1 MRHNA and CDR2 SNTAGT. There are 11 residues in the CDR3. The V gene lost 4 bases and the J gene lost 9 bases, with 9 bases spanning the gap.